The TCR beta chain described here comes from a study of technical replicates of blood from a handful of donors. The protocol was immunoSEQ multiplex PCR, while the TCRdb copy is restricted to in-frame clones and leaves out a portion. The table has more than 60,000 clones, about 83% seen once. The CDR3 extends over 16 amino acids. Trimming cost V 4 bases and J 6 bases; bases outside gene matches: 8. Germline loops: CDR1 SGHRS, CDR2 YFSETQ. The sequence was obtained from a human donor in good health. Some clones in this sample may be carry-over from other donors' samples. The sample was PBMCs. The chain carries TRBV5-1 and TRBJ2-2; TRBD2 matches 11 bases. This CDR3 is CASSQGLAGGSGELFF. The CDR3, as DNA: TGCGCCAGCAGCCAGGGGCTAGCGGGAGGATCCGGGGAGCTGTTTTTT.